This T cell receptor beta chain was recovered during a study of T cell changes during pregnancy in multiple sclerosis. Repertoires were generated with immunoSEQ multiplex PCR, while TCRdb's copy carries only in-frame clones and drops some. The repertoire consists of roughly 60,000 clones, with around 93% occurring once and the leading ten covering about 0.8%. This clone has a single count. Trimming pared 6 bases from V and 7 bases from J, leaving 19 bases between. Germline-derived CDR1 and CDR2 are MNHEY and SVGAGI. This CDR3 contains 14 residues. The sequence was collected from a female donor with multiple sclerosis, enrolled in a pregnancy study. The sample consisted of CD4+ T cells from peripheral blood mononuclear cells, taken in the first trimester of pregnancy. The genes are TRBV6-5 and TRBJ2-7; weak D call: TRBD1 (6 bases). CDR3: CASSPLSSQGEQYF. Written as DNA, the CDR3 is TGTGCCAGCAGCCCTCTATCTTCGCAGGGGGAGCAGTACTTC.